A selection of T cell receptor beta chains follows, all from one sample in a study of blood T cell repertoires in COVID-19. Clones were sequenced by immunoSEQ multiplex PCR, and TCRdb holds only the in-frame ones, with some missing. The sample has tens of thousands of clones, approximately 86% seen once. Sequencing input: peripheral blood. Every receptor here comes from a human donor in a cohort sampled during active COVID-19. CDR3s leave out the opening cysteine and the closing phenylalanine or tryptophan.

J: TRBJ2-7
V: TRBV12-3/TRBV12-4
CDR3: ASSPLTEQY

J: TRBJ2-5
V: TRBV2
CDR3: ASSGRRETQY

J: TRBJ1-5
V: TRBV28
CDR3: ASSPTGTVNQPQH

J: TRBJ2-2
V: TRBV11-2
CDR3: ASSLGQQTGELF

J: TRBJ2-1
V: TRBV5-5
CDR3: ASSKQNEQF

J: TRBJ1-1
V: TRBV5-6
CDR3: ASSFEQGRLNTEAF

J: TRBJ1-3
V: TRBV28
CDR3: ASRTPGQGAGNTIY

J: TRBJ2-1
V: TRBV7-9
CDR3: ASIAGFSYNEQF

J: TRBJ2-2
V: TRBV27
CDR3: ASTPSGPGTGELF

J: TRBJ1-2
V: TRBV6-5
CDR3: ASSYSGRNINGYT

J: TRBJ2-7
V: TRBV13
CDR3: ASSLPGGSYEQY

J: TRBJ2-7
V: TRBV6-5
CDR3: ASSFDRSSYEQY

J: TRBJ2-5
V: TRBV5-4
CDR3: ASSLDRGETQY

J: TRBJ2-1
V: TRBV18
CDR3: ASSPTTFEQF

J: TRBJ2-2
V: TRBV5-5
CDR3: ASSGTGSTGELF

J: TRBJ2-1
V: TRBV27
CDR3: ASSPRQGAMVEQF

J: TRBJ2-7
V: TRBV19
CDR3: ASSIQRGGYEQY